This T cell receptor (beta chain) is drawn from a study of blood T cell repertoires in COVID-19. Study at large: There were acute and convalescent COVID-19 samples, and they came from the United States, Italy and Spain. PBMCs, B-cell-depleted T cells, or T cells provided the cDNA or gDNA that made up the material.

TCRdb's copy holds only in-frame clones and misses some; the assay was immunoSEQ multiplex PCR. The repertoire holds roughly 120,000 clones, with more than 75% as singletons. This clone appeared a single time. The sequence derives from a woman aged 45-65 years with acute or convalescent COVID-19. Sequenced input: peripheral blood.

The CDR3 loop reads CASSHNVGQGFTEAFF. The CDR3 nucleotides are TGTGCCAGCAGCCACAACGTAGGACAGGGTTTCACTGAAGCTTTCTTT. The chain couples TRBV7-9 to TRBJ1-1; 8 nucleotides align to TRBD1. V gave up 5 bases and J gave up 4 bases; unmatched junction bases: 12. The CDR3 consists of 16 residues. The germline V gene encodes CDR1 SEHNR and CDR2 FQNEAQ (reference sequence).